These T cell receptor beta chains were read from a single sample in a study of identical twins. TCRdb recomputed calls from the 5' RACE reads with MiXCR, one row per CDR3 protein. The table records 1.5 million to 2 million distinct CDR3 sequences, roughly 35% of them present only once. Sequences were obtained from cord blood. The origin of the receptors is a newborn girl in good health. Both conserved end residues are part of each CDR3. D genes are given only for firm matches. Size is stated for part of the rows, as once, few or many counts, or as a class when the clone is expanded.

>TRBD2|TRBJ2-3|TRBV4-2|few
TGTGCCAGCAGCCAAGATGTGGTAGCGGGAGTTAAGGGCACAGATACGCAGTATTTT
CASSQDVVAGVKGTDTQYF
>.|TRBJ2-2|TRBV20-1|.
TGCAGTGCCCGAAGCGGCAGGGGGAACACCGGGGAGCTGTTTTTT
CSARSGRGNTGELFF
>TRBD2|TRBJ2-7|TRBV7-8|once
TGTGCCAGCAGCTTAGCGCCTAGCGGCTCCTACAATGAGCAGTACTTC
CASSLAPSGSYNEQYF
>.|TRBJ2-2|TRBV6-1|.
TGTGCCAGCAGTCCTCTGGGGGCCGGGGAGCTGTTTTTT
CASSPLGAGELFF
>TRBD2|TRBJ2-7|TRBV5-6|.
TGTGCCAGCAGCCCTATGACTAGCGGGATATACGAGCAGTACTTC
CASSPMTSGIYEQYF
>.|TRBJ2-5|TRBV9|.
TGTGCCAGCAGCGCCGGATTCGGCGGGACCTTCCAAGAGACCCAGTACTTC
CASSAGFGGTFQETQYF
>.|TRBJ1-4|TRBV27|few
TGTGCCAGCAGTAGAATACAGGGAGTTAATGAAAAACTGTTTTTT
CASSRIQGVNEKLFF
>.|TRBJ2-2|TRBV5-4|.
TGTGCCAGCAGCTTTGGGAGGTCGGCCGGGGAGCTGTTTTTT
CASSFGRSAGELFF
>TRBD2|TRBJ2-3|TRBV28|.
TGTGCCAGCAGGTCACTAGCGGGAGGGGGGGCAGATACGCAGTATTTT
CASRSLAGGGADTQYF
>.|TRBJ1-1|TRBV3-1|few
TGTGCCAGCAGCCAAGTCCCACAGGTTTGGAGCACTGAAGCTTTCTTT
CASSQVPQVWSTEAFF